A selection of T cell receptor beta chains follows, all from one sample in a study of CD8+ T cells in alopecia areata. Data came from immunoSEQ multiplex PCR; TCRdb stores just in-frame clones and leaves some out. Of approximately 13,000 clones listed, approximately 50% are singletons. The specimen was skin, collected at week 0. The receptors were sampled from a human donor with alopecia areata. Both conserved end residues are part of each CDR3. A D gene is named only where the DNA matches it firmly. A clone size is listed for some rows: how often the clone was seen (once, few, many), or a class if it is expanded.

J gene,V gene,clone size,CDR3 length,D gene,CDR3 protein,CDR3 DNA
TRBJ2-7,TRBV7-9,NA,14,NA,CASSLVGGQNKQYF,TGTGCCAGCAGCTTAGTAGGGGGACAAAACAAGCAGTACTTC
TRBJ1-3,TRBV10-3,NA,15,NA,CAISEGQFSGNTIYF,TGTGCCATCAGTGAAGGACAGTTCTCTGGAAACACCATATATTTT
TRBJ2-1,TRBV4-3,NA,15,NA,CASSQQGNREDEQFF,TGCGCCAGCAGCCAACAGGGAAATAGAGAGGATGAGCAGTTCTTC
TRBJ1-1,TRBV11-2,NA,13,NA,CASESHPLSEAFF,TGTGCCAGCGAGAGCCACCCCCTGAGTGAAGCTTTCTTT
TRBJ2-3,TRBV9,NA,15,TRBD2,CASSPREWGTDTQYF,TGTGCCAGCAGCCCGCGGGAGTGGGGCACAGATACGCAGTATTTT
TRBJ2-1,TRBV18,few,15,NA,CASSPVRRGGNEQFF,TGTGCCAGCTCACCAGTTCGCAGAGGGGGGAATGAGCAGTTCTTC
TRBJ1-4,TRBV4-3,NA,15,NA,CASSQEVPTNEKLFF,TGCGCCAGCAGCCAAGAGGTACCAACTAATGAAAAACTGTTTTTT
TRBJ1-2,TRBV6-1,NA,14,TRBD1,CASSGQGALRGYTF,TGTGCCAGCAGTGGACAGGGGGCGCTTCGAGGCTACACCTTC
TRBJ1-2,TRBV7-9,NA,17,NA,CASSPLALQGGNGGYTF,TGTGCCAGCAGCCCCCTAGCTCTACAGGGAGGTAACGGTGGCTACACCTTC
TRBJ2-7,TRBV30,NA,13,TRBD1,CAWFRTGLDEQYF,TGTGCCTGGTTTCGGACAGGGCTCGACGAGCAGTACTTC
TRBJ2-3,TRBV7-9,few,14,NA,CASSSVGFTDTQYF,TGTGCCAGCAGCTCCGTGGGGTTCACGGATACGCAGTATTTT
TRBJ2-3,TRBV28,NA,16,TRBD2,CASSFWRGGLADTQYF,TGTGCCAGCAGCTTCTGGCGGGGGGGCCTGGCAGATACGCAGTATTTT
TRBJ1-1,TRBV5-1,NA,13,NA,CASSITTNTEAFF,TGCGCCAGCAGCATTACGACGAACACTGAAGCTTTCTTT
TRBJ2-7,TRBV7-9,medium-sized,13,TRBD1,CASSFGQAYEQYF,TGTGCCAGCAGCTTCGGACAGGCCTACGAGCAGTACTTC
TRBJ2-7,TRBV7-2,once,16,TRBD2,CASSPRGAGGMYEQYF,TGTGCCAGCAGCCCTAGAGGGGCGGGGGGGATGTACGAGCAGTACTTC
TRBJ1-1,TRBV5-1,NA,14,TRBD1,CASSYGQGRAEAFF,TGCGCCAGCAGCTATGGACAGGGGAGAGCTGAAGCTTTCTTT
TRBJ2-5,TRBV7-2,NA,15,NA,CASSLSGASRETQYF,TGTGCCAGCAGCTTAAGCGGTGCTAGTAGGGAGACCCAGTACTTC
TRBJ1-6,TRBV5-6,NA,13,NA,CASSFGKGSPLHF,TGTGCCAGCAGCTTCGGAAAGGGATCACCCCTCCACTTT
TRBJ1-1,TRBV19,NA,17,NA,CASSIDHIRGQNTEAFF,TGTGCCAGTAGTATAGATCACATCAGGGGTCAGAACACTGAAGCTTTCTTT
TRBJ2-4,TRBV11-2,few,16,NA,CASSPGHTLAKNIQYF,TGTGCCAGCAGCCCCGGACACACCCTAGCCAAAAACATTCAGTACTTC